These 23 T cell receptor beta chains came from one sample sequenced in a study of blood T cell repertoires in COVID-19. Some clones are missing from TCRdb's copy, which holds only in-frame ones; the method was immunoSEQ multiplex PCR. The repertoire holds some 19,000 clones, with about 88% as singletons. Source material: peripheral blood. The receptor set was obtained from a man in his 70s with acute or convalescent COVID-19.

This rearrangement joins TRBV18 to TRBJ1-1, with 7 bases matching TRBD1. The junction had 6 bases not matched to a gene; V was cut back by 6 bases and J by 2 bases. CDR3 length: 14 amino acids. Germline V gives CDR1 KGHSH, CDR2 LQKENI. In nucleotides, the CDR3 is TGTGCCAGCTCGCCGACAGGGAGTAACACTGAAGCTTTCTTT. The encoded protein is CASSPTGSNTEAFF.

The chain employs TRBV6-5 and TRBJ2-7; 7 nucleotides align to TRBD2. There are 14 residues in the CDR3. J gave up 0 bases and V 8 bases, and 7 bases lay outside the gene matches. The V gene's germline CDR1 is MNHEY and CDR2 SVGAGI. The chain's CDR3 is CASHFGGSSYEQYF. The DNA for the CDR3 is TGTGCCAGCCATTTCGGGGGGAGCTCCTACGAGCAGTACTTC.

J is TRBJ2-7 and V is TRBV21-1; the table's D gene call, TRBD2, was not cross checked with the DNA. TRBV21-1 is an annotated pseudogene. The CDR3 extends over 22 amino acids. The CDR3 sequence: CASRTDRSLTTSGRKAADEQYF. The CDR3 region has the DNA TGTGCCAGCAGAACCGACCGGAGCCTAACGACTAGCGGGAGAAAGGCGGCGGACGAGCAGTACTTC.

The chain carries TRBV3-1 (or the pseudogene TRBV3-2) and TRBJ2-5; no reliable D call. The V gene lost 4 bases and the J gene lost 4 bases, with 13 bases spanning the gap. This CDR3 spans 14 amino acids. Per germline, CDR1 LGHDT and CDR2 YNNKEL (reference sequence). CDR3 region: CASSPRLVGETQYF. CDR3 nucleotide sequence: TGTGCCAGCAGCCCCCGGTTAGTCGGAGAGACCCAGTACTTC.

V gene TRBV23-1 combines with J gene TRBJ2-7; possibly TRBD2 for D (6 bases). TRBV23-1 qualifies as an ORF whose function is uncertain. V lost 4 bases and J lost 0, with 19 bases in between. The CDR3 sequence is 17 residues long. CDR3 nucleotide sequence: TGCGCCAGCAGTCCGTCGGGGGAGGCCTTATTCTCCTACGAGCAGTACTTC. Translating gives CASSPSGEALFSYEQYF.

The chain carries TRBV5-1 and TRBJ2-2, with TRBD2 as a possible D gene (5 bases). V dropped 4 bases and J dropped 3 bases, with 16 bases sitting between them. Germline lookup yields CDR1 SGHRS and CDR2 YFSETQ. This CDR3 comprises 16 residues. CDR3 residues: CASSLTTGSDTGELFF. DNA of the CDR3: TGCGCCAGCAGCCTAACGACGGGGTCGGACACCGGGGAGCTGTTTTTT. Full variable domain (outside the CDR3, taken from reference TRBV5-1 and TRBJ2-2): KAGVTQTPRYLIKTRGQQVTLSCSPISGHRSVSWYQQTPGQGLQFLFEYFSETQRNKGNFPGRFSGRQFSNSRSEMNVSTLELGDSALYLCASSLTTGSDTGELFFGEGSRLTVL.

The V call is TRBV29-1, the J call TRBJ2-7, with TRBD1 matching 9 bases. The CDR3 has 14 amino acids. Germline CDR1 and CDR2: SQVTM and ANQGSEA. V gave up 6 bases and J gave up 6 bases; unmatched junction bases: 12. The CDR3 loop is CSVDTGGKGSEQYF. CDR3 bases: TGCAGCGTCGATACAGGGGGCAAAGGTTCCGAGCAGTACTTC.

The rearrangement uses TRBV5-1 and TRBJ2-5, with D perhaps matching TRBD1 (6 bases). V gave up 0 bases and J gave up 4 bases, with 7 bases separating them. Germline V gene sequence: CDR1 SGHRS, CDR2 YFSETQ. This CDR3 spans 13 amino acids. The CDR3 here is CASSLGRGETQYF. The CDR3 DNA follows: TGCGCCAGCAGCTTGGGCAGGGGAGAGACCCAGTACTTC.

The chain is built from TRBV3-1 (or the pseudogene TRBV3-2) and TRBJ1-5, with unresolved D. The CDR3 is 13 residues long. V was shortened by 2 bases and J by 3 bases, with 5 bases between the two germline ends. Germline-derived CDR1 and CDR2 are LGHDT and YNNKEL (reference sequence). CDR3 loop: CASSQTTNQPQHF. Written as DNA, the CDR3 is TGTGCCAGCAGCCAAACAACCAATCAGCCCCAGCATTTT.

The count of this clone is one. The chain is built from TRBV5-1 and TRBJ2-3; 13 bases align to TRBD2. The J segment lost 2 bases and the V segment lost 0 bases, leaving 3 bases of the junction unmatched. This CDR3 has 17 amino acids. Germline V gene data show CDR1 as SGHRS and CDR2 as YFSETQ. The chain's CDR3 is CASSLGTSGSFTDTQYF. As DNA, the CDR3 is TGCGCCAGCAGCTTGGGGACTAGCGGGAGCTTCACAGATACGCAGTATTTT.

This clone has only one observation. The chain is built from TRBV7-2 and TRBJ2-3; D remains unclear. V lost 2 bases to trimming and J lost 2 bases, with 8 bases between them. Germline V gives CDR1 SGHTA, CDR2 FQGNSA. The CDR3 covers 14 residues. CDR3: CASSLLIVTDTQYF. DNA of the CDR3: TGTGCCAGCAGCTTATTGATAGTCACAGATACGCAGTATTTT.

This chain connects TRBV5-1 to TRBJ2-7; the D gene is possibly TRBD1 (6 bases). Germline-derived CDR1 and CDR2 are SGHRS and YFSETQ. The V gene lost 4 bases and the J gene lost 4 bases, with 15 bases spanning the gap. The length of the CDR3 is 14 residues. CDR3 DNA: TGCGCCAGCAGCCGAACAGGGTCCGAATACGAGCAGTACTTC. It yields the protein CASSRTGSEYEQYF.

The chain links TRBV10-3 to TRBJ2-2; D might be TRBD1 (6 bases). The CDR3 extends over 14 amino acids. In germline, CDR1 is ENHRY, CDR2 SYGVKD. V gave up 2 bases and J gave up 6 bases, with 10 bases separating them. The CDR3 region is CAISEQQGPGELFF. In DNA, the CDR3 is TGTGCCATCAGTGAGCAACAGGGACCCGGGGAGCTGTTTTTT.

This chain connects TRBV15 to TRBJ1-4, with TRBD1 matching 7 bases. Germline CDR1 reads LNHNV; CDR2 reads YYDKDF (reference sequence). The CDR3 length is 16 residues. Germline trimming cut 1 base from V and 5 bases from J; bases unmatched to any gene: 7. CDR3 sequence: CATSRVGTALNEKLFF. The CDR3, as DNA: TGTGCCACCAGCAGAGTTGGGACAGCACTCAATGAAAAACTGTTTTTT.

CDR3 protein: CASSPTGIFTEAFF. CDR3 in DNA: TGTGCCAGCAGCCCGACAGGTATTTTCACTGAAGCTTTCTTT. The chain is built from TRBV14 and TRBJ1-1; weak D call: TRBD1 (6 bases). V was trimmed by 4 bases and J by 4 bases, leaving 13 bases between them. Germline CDR1 is SGHDN and CDR2 is FVKESK. This CDR3 is built from 14 residues.

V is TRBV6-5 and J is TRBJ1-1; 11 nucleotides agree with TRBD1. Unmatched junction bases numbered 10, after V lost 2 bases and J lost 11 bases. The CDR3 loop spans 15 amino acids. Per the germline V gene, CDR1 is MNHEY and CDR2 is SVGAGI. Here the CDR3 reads CASSYPGQGAPRAFF. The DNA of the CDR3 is TGTGCCAGCAGTTACCCAGGACAGGGGGCGCCGAGGGCTTTCTTT.

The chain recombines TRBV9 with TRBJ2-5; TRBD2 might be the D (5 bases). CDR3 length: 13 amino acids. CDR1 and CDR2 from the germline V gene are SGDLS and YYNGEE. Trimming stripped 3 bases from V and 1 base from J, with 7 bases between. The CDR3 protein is CASSERIQETQYF. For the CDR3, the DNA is TGTGCCAGCAGCGAGCGGATCCAAGAGACCCAGTACTTC.

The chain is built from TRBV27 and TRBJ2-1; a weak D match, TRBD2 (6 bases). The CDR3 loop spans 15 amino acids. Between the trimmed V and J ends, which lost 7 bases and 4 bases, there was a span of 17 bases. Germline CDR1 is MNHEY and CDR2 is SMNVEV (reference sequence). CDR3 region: CASNSLSGPYNEQFF. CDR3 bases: TGTGCCAGCAACTCCTTAAGCGGGCCTTACAATGAGCAGTTCTTC.

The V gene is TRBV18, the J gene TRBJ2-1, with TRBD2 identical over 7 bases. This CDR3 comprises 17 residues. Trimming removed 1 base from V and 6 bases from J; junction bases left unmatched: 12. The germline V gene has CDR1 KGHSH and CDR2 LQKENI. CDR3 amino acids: CASSPQAGVLVGNEQFF. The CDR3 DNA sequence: TGTGCCAGCTCACCACAGGCGGGAGTATTGGTGGGCAATGAGCAGTTCTTC. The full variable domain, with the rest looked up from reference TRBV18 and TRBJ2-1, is NAGVMQNPRHLVRRRGQEARLRCSPMKGHSHVYWYRQLPEEGLKFMVYLQKENIIDESGMPKERFSAEFPKEGPSILRIQQVVRGDSAAYFCASSPQAGVLVGNEQFFGPGTRLTVL.

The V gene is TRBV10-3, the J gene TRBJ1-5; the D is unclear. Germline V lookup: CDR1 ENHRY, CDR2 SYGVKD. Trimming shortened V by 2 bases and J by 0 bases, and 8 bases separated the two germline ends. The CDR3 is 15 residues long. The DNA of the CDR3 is TGTGCCATCAGTGAGGGCCGATATAGCAATCAGCCCCAGCATTTT. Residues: CAISEGRYSNQPQHF.

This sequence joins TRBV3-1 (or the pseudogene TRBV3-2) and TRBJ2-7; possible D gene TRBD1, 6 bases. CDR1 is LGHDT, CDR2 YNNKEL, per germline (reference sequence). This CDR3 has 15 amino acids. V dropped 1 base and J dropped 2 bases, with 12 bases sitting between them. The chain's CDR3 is CASSQVGGRTYEQYF. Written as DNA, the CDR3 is TGTGCCAGCAGCCAAGTAGGGGGACGCACCTACGAGCAGTACTTC.

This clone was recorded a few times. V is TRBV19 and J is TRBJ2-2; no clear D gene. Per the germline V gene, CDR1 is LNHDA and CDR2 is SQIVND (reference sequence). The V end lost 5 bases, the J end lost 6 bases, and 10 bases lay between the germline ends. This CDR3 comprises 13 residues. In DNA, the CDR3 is TGTGCCAGTAGTTGGGCAGATCCCGGGGAGCTGTTTTTT. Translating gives CASSWADPGELFF.

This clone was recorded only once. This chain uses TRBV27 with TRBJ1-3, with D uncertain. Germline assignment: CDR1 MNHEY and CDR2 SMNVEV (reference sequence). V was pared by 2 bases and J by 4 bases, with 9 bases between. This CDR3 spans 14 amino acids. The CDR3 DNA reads TGTGCCAGCAGTTTAGCACGAGGGGGAAACACCATATATTTT. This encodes CASSLARGGNTIYF.